This T cell receptor beta chain stems from a study of blood T cell repertoires in COVID-19. The overall study: From T cells, B-cell-depleted T cells, or PBMCs came the material, which was cDNA or gDNA.

Sequenced by immunoSEQ multiplex PCR; TCRdb stores in-frame clones only, minus some. The sample comprises some 300,000 clones, around nine tenths of which are singletons, and around 1.9% rests with the top ten. This clone was recorded once. One Seattle source followed patients from active infection through their disease course. The trim removed 6 bases at V and 7 bases at J, leaving 12 bases unmatched. Germline V CDR1 and CDR2: MNHEY, SVGAGI. This CDR3 is built from 15 residues. The sample was peripheral blood. The chain carries TRBV6-5 and TRBJ1-5; 7 positions match TRBD1. The receptor was isolated from a woman in her twenties or thirties with COVID-19, enrolled during active disease. Here the CDR3 reads CASRRDSSPTQPQHF. Here the CDR3 DNA reads TGTGCCAGCAGGCGGGACAGTTCCCCTACCCAGCCCCAGCATTTT.